A single T cell receptor (beta chain) is shown here with its context. The antigen remains unidentified. The germline CDR1 and CDR2 sequences are DFQATT and SNEGSKA (reference sequence). The CDR3 has 15 residues. J gave up 5 bases and V 5 bases, and 14 bases lay outside the gene matches. This sample's time point: patch test 1, 2 weeks after DPC sensitization. Specified treatment: therapeutic diphenylcyclopropenone sensitization with weekly scalp DPC. This sample stems from a study of human T cells and chemical hapten exposure. Study at large: Once 0.01% DPC had been applied to the upper back by patch test, readings were taken at 6 days. The patients were mostly female; they had alopecia areata, totalis or universalis.

The library tagged individual cDNA molecules with unique molecular identifiers. Using its own MiXCR run on the RACE reads, TCRdb lists one record per CDR3 protein. The sample has approximately 71,000 distinct CDR3 sequences, over 7.5% seen once. Findings and limits, study-wide: Sensitization with DPC brought no change to TCRs above 1 in 1000 in frequency.

This chain uses TRBV20-1 with TRBJ1-1; 7 positions match TRBD1. The TCR was taken from a woman aged 40 to 50 with alopecia areata. Some clones in this sample may be carry-over from other donors' samples. The sequencing used whole blood, collected in connection with sensitization to the hapten diphenylcyclopropenone (DPC). The CDR3 protein is CSASGTDYLGTEAFF. In DNA form, the CDR3 reads TGCAGTGCTTCCGGGACAGACTATCTAGGGACTGAAGCTTTCTTT.